The following is a T cell receptor beta chain sequence with its context. The antigen is unknown. Trimming left V 5 bases short and J 4 bases short, with 19 bases between. Per the germline V gene, CDR1 is LNHDA and CDR2 is SQIVND (reference sequence). The CDR3 runs to 16 residues. This record belongs to a study of shared clonotypes between healthy human individuals. Study findings and constraints: Naive subsets generally exceeded memory subsets in estimated richness.

Only in-frame clones appear in the TCRdb table, and some are missing; sequencing was by immunoSEQ multiplex PCR. The sample consists of some 500,000 clones, about 96% of them appearing once. The chain joins TRBV19 to TRBJ2-3; D gene unclear. This TCR was sampled from a woman aged 30 to 39 in good health. Sequencing was performed on naive CD4+ T cells sorted from blood. This sample's subset: CD45RA+ positively selected. The CDR3 coding sequence is TGTGCCAGTAGTCAGGCTAGATCGCCCGCACCAGATACGCAGTATTTT. Protein product: CASSQARSPAPDTQYF.